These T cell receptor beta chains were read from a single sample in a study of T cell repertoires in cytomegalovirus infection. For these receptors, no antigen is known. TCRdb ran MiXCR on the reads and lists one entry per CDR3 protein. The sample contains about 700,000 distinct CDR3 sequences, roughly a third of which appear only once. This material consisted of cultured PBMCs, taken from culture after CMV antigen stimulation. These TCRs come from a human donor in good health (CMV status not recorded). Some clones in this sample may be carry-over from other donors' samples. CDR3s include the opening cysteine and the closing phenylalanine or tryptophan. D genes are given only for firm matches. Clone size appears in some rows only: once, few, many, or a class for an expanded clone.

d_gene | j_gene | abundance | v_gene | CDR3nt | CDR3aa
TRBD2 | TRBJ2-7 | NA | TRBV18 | TGTGCCAGCTCACCAACTACTAGCGCGTACGAGCAGTACTTC | CASSPTTSAYEQYF
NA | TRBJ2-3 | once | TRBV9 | TGTGCCAGCAGCGTAGCTGAACTAGTCTCAGATACGCAGTATTTT | CASSVAELVSDTQYF
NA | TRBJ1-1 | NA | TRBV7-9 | TGTGCCAGCAGCCCGGACAAGGGAGCGGTGAACACTGAAGCTTTCTTT | CASSPDKGAVNTEAFF
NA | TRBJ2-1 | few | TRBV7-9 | TGTGCCAGCAGCGGCCCGAACCACAATGAGCAGTTCTTC | CASSGPNHNEQFF
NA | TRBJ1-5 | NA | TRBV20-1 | TGCAGTGCTAGAGGGCCCGACCCAGCGAATCAGCCCCAGCATTTT | CSARGPDPANQPQHF
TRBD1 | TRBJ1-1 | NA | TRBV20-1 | TGCAGTGCTAGAGTTAGGACAGGGAACCCTGAAGCTTTCTTT | CSARVRTGNPEAFF
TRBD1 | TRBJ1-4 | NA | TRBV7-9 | TGTGCCAGCAGCTCCACCCCCGGGACAGAGAATGAAAAACTGTTTTTT | CASSSTPGTENEKLFF
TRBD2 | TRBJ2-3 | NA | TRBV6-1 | TGTGCCAGCAGGGGGACTAGCGGAGCCCGGGATACGCAGTATTTT | CASRGTSGARDTQYF
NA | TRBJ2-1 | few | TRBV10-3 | TGTGCCATCAGTCCAACCGCTCACCCCAATGAGCAGTTCTTC | CAISPTAHPNEQFF
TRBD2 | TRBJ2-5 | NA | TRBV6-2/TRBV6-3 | TGTGCCAGCAAGCGGGGGGCCGGGGAGACCCAGTACTTC | CASKRGAGETQYF
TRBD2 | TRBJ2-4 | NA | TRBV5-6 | TGTGCCAGCAGCCTAAGACTAGCGGGGGCCGACTTAGCCAAAAACATTCAGTACTTC | CASSLRLAGADLAKNIQYF
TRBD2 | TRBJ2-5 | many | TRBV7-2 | TGTGCCAGCAGCTTAAGGGGACTAGCGGGAGGGCTGATAGAGACCCAGTACTTC | CASSLRGLAGGLIETQYF
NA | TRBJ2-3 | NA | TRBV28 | TGTGCCAGCTCCTTAGGGGGGGTGAGGGCAGATACGCAGTATTTT | CASSLGGVRADTQYF
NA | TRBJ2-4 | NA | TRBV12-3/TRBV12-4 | TGTGCCAGCAGTTTGGGGACGGGGGCGGAAAACATTCAGTACTTC | CASSLGTGAENIQYF
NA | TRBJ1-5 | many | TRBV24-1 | TGTGCCACCAGTGCTTCGGGACGGACAATCGCGCCCCAGCATTTT | CATSASGRTIAPQHF
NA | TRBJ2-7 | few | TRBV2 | TGTGCCAGTTCCAGCGGATTCCGGTTAACCTACGAGCAGTACTTC | CASSSGFRLTYEQYF
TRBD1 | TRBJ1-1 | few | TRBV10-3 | TGTGCCATCGCCCCGGGACAGGGTGGCACTGAAGCTTTCTTT | CAIAPGQGGTEAFF
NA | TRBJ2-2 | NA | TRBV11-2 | TGTGCCAGCAGCCCTTTTGGTGGGGAGCTGTTTTTT | CASSPFGGELFF
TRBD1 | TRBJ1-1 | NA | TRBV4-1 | TGCGCCAGCAGCCTATCAGGGGGCCAAGCTTTCTTT | CASSLSGGQAFF
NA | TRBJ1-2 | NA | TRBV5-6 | TGTGCCAGCAAGTTACAGCACTCCTATGGCTACACCTTC | CASKLQHSYGYTF
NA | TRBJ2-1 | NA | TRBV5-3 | TGTGCCAGCAGCTTGCAGGGAATCAATGAGCAGTTCTTC | CASSLQGINEQFF
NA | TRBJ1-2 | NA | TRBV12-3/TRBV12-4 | TGTGCCAGCAGTCCCAACAGTGGAGCTAACTATGGCTACACCTTC | CASSPNSGANYGYTF
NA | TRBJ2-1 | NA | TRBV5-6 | TGTGCCAGCAGCTTCGGGTTTGTGGCTAGCGATTACAATGAGCAGTTCTTC | CASSFGFVASDYNEQFF
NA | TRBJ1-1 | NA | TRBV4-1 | TGCGCCAGCAGCCAAGTTGCGGGGAACACTGAAGCTTTCTTT | CASSQVAGNTEAFF
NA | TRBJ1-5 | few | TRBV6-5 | TGTGCCAGCAGTTACTCGGATCCCTTAGGATCAAACAATCAGCCCCAGCATTTT | CASSYSDPLGSNNQPQHF
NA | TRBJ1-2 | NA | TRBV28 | TGTGCCAGCAGCTTCGTAGAGAACTATGGCTACACCTTC | CASSFVENYGYTF
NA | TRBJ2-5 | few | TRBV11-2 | TGTGCCAGCAACCGGGGCCCTGTCGGGGAGACCCAGTACTTC | CASNRGPVGETQYF
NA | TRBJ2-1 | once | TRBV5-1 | TGCGCCAGCAGCTTGACGACCGGTGGGGCTGAGCAGTTCTTC | CASSLTTGGAEQFF